This entry lists 22 T cell receptor beta chains sequenced from one sample in a study of cytomegalovirus exposure and HLA in healthy donors (dated 2017 in TCRdb). The receptor library was made with the immunoSEQ multiplex PCR assay. For the multiplex PCR, a mixture combining 60 forward primers for TCR Vbeta segments and 13 reverse primers for TCR Jbeta segments was used. This immuneACCESS table, as held by TCRdb, lists in-frame sequences with V and J called but not all clones. Of the missing ones, under half trace to an unresolved V gene in checked studies; the others have no known cause. This sample comprises 100,000 to 150,000 clones, around 80% of them detected only once. Less than 6.5% of the sample is held by the ten biggest clonotypes. Material: PBMCs. Receptors originate from a man under 40 in good health and CMV-seronegative.

The J gene is TRBJ2-1, the V gene TRBV5-1; TRBD2 agrees at 8 bases. The V and J ends lost 2 bases and 1 base, in that order; junction bases with no gene match: 2. Germline CDR1 is SGHRS and CDR2 is YFSETQ. CDR3 length equals 15 residues. CDR3 region: CASSFSGDSYNEQFF. DNA for the CDR3: TGCGCCAGCAGCTTTAGCGGGGATTCCTACAATGAGCAGTTCTTC.

The rearrangement joins TRBV15 to TRBJ2-1; tentatively, D is TRBD2 (6 bases). Germline-derived CDR1 and CDR2 are LNHNV and YYDKDF (reference sequence). Trimming shortened V by 8 bases and J by 4 bases, and 15 bases separated the two germline ends. There are 14 residues in the CDR3. The CDR3 spells CATPGEIPYNEQFF. The CDR3, as DNA: TGTGCCACCCCGGGGGAGATCCCATACAATGAGCAGTTCTTC.

The chain combines TRBV28 with TRBJ2-7, with D perhaps TRBD1 (6 bases). The germline gives CDR1 MDHEN, CDR2 SYDVKM. This CDR3 has 13 residues. Trimming cost V 7 bases and J 0 bases, with 10 bases left between them. CDR3 amino acids: CASKDSFSYEQYF. As DNA, the CDR3 is TGTGCCAGCAAGGACAGCTTCTCCTACGAGCAGTACTTC.

This chain joins TRBV2 and TRBJ1-2; 8 bases agree with TRBD1. Germline V gives CDR1 SNHLY, CDR2 FYNNEI. Losses at the gene ends were 6 bases for V and 5 bases for J; bases not matched to a gene: 11. The CDR3 covers 15 residues. CDR3 in DNA: TGTGCCAGCAGGCCTGGACAGGGTAGGACGTATGGCTACACCTTC. Translation: CASRPGQGRTYGYTF.

This clone was recorded only once. The chain has TRBV5-6 and TRBJ2-3; 8 nucleotides align to TRBD2. V dropped 4 bases and J dropped 2; count of bases not matched to a gene: 9. The CDR3 covers 16 residues. Germline CDR1 and CDR2: SGHDT and YYEEEE. CDR3 residues: CASSGTRLAFTDTQYF. The CDR3 DNA follows: TGTGCCAGCAGCGGAACCCGACTAGCGTTCACAGATACGCAGTATTTT.

In its sample, this clone was seen a few times. The V and J genes are TRBV2 and TRBJ2-7; maybe TRBD1 (7 bases). V was trimmed by 3 bases and J by 6 bases, leaving 15 bases between them. The length of the CDR3 is 14 residues. Germline CDR1 SNHLY, CDR2 FYNNEI. CDR3 sequence reads: CASSEEGAQGEQYF. In DNA, the CDR3 is TGTGCCAGCAGTGAGGAGGGGGCGCAGGGCGAGCAGTACTTC.

V and J are TRBV5-1 and TRBJ2-7; 7 bases agree with TRBD2. CDR1 SGHRS and CDR2 YFSETQ come from the germline V gene. V gave up 5 bases and J gave up 2 bases; unmatched junction bases: 10. The CDR3 spans 15 residues. Written as DNA, the CDR3 is TGCGCCAGCAGGCCTGTGGCGGGGGAAACCTACGAGCAGTACTTC. It encodes CASRPVAGETYEQYF.

This chain connects TRBV25-1 to TRBJ2-7, with a possible D match to TRBD2 (6 bases). Germline values: CDR1 MGHDK, CDR2 SYGVNS. The CDR3 is 12 residues long. Deletions cut 7 bases from V and 7 bases from J, with 14 bases between. In DNA, the CDR3 is TGTGCCAGCAAACCGGAGGGCGGGGAGCAGTACTTC. Translating gives CASKPEGGEQYF.

The J gene is TRBJ2-7, the V gene TRBV27; D remains ambiguous. V lost 5 bases and J lost 2, with 19 bases in between. CDR1 is MNHEY and CDR2 is SMNVEV in the germline V gene (reference sequence). This CDR3 contains 16 residues. In DNA form, the CDR3 reads TGTGCCAGCAGTCCCCCCTCCGTGAGTCCCCCCTACGAGCAGTACTTC. Translation gives CASSPPSVSPPYEQYF.

The chain recombines TRBV4-2 with TRBJ2-7; D perhaps matches TRBD2 (6 bases). The germline V gene encodes CDR1 LGHNA and CDR2 YNFKEQ. V was clipped by 4 bases and J by 6 bases, with 16 bases between them. CDR3 size: 14 residues. The CDR3 sequence: CASSRPGLMVEQYF. The CDR3 DNA reads as TGTGCCAGCAGCCGACCGGGACTGATGGTCGAGCAGTACTTC.

The genes are TRBV4-1 and TRBJ2-1, with TRBD1 as a possible D gene (5 bases). With 5 bases removed from V and 8 bases from J, the gap between germline ends came to 22 bases. The CDR3 length is 16 residues. Germline CDR1 MGHRA, CDR2 YSYEKL. The CDR3 DNA is TGCGCCAGCAGCTATAGCAGGGTATTGCCGGTGTATGAGCAGTTCTTC. The encoded protein is CASSYSRVLPVYEQFF.

The chain is built from TRBV6-1 and TRBJ1-4; D call uncertain. The ends were cut back, 5 bases at V and 8 bases at J, with 18 bases in the middle. The CDR3 covers 15 residues. The germline gives CDR1 MNHNS, CDR2 SASEGT. In DNA form, the CDR3 reads TGTGCCAGCAGTAAAACAGCGGCCATGGACGAAAAACTGTTTTTT. As protein: CASSKTAAMDEKLFF.

V usage is TRBV5-1 and J usage is TRBJ2-3, with D unclear. The CDR3 contains 14 residues. Germline V lookup: CDR1 SGHRS, CDR2 YFSETQ. V was pared by 1 base and J by 0 bases, with 6 bases between. The CDR3 DNA sequence: TGCGCCAGCAGCTTGACTTCTAGCACAGATACGCAGTATTTT. Encoded protein: CASSLTSSTDTQYF.

The gene calls are TRBV29-1 and TRBJ2-7; 8 positions match TRBD2. Germline V gene lookup returns CDR1 SQVTM and CDR2 ANQGSEA. The junction had 2 bases not matched to a gene; V was cut back by 8 bases and J by 2 bases. The CDR3 contains 11 residues. CDR3 DNA: TGCAGCCGGGAGGGAACCTACGAGCAGTACTTC. This sequence encodes CSREGTYEQYF.

This clone appeared a few times. This chain uses TRBV5-4 with TRBJ1-3; 7 bases agree with TRBD1. CDR3 length equals 15 residues. CDR1 is SGHNT, CDR2 YYREEE, per germline (reference sequence). V shed 4 bases and J 0 bases; nucleotides not matched to a gene: 4. CDR3 residues: CASSRTGASGNTIYF. The CDR3 DNA reads TGTGCCAGCAGCCGAACAGGGGCCTCTGGAAACACCATATATTTT.

The chain recombines TRBV19 with TRBJ1-3; no reliable D call. The CDR3 consists of 14 residues. V lost 7 bases and J lost 5, with 15 bases in between. The germline V gene has CDR1 LNHDA and CDR2 SQIVND (reference sequence). The CDR3 reads CASTQLQKRNTIYF. The CDR3 nucleotides read TGTGCCAGTACCCAGCTACAGAAAAGAAACACCATATATTTT.

The J gene is TRBJ1-6, the V gene TRBV4-3; TRBD1 aligns across 11 bases. CDR1 LGHNA and CDR2 YSLEER come from the germline V gene. The CDR3 sequence is 19 residues long. The V and J ends lost 0 bases and 9 bases, in that order; junction bases with no gene match: 13. This chain's CDR3 is CASSQEWAAAGTGGSPLHF. In nucleotides, the CDR3 is TGCGCCAGCAGCCAAGAATGGGCAGCGGCCGGGACAGGGGGTTCACCCCTCCACTTT.

V usage is TRBV9 and J usage is TRBJ2-7; tentative D call: TRBD2 (6 bases). The germline gives CDR1 SGDLS, CDR2 YYNGEE. V lost 4 bases and J lost 0, with 14 bases in between. This CDR3 comprises 15 residues. The CDR3: CASSPGTFLSYEQYF. In nucleotides, the CDR3 is TGTGCCAGCAGCCCCGGGACTTTTCTCTCCTACGAGCAGTACTTC.

The rearrangement uses TRBV19 and TRBJ2-7, with 12 bases aligning to TRBD1. The CDR3 consists of 17 residues. Germline CDR1 LNHDA, CDR2 SQIVND (reference sequence). Losses at the gene ends were 3 bases for V and 4 bases for J; bases not matched to a gene: 10. The CDR3 spells CASSIILGQGAGYEQYF. CDR3 DNA: TGTGCCAGTAGTATCATACTGGGACAGGGGGCCGGGTACGAGCAGTACTTC.

This clone occurred once. The chain joins TRBV10-3 to TRBJ2-5, with 8 bases identical to TRBD1. The CDR3 length is 15 residues. Germline V gene data show CDR1 as ENHRY and CDR2 as SYGVKD. V lost 6 bases, J lost 4 bases, and 10 bases stayed unmatched. The CDR3 spells CAIRVGQGSGETQYF. CDR3 sequence (DNA): TGTGCCATCAGAGTAGGACAGGGATCGGGAGAGACCCAGTACTTC.

The rearrangement links TRBV28 to TRBJ1-2, with 11 bases lining up with TRBD1. The ends lost 4 bases at V and 5 bases at J; junction bases unmatched: 12. The germline gives CDR1 MDHEN, CDR2 SYDVKM. The CDR3 contains 17 residues. The CDR3 here is CASSSPGQGAPRYGYTF. DNA of the CDR3: TGTGCCAGCAGTTCGCCCGGACAGGGGGCCCCTAGGTATGGCTACACCTTC.

This clone was seen a handful of times. The V and J genes are TRBV6-6 and TRBJ2-3; D is possibly TRBD1 (5 bases). This CDR3 comprises 15 residues. Germline V CDR1 and CDR2: MNHNY, SVGAGI (reference sequence). With 0 bases removed from V and 2 bases from J, the gap between germline ends came to 9 bases. CDR3 region: CASSYSGDTTDTQYF. The CDR3 DNA reads as TGTGCCAGCAGTTACTCAGGGGATACCACAGATACGCAGTATTTT.